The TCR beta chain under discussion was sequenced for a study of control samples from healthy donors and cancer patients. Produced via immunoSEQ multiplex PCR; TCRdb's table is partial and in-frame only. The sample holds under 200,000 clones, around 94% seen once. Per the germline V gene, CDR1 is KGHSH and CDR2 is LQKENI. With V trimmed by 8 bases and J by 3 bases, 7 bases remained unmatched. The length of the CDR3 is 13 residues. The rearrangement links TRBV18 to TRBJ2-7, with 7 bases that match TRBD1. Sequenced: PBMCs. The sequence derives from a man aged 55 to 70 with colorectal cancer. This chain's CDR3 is CASHGDSRYEQYF. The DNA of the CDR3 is TGTGCCAGCCACGGGGACAGTCGCTACGAGCAGTACTTC.